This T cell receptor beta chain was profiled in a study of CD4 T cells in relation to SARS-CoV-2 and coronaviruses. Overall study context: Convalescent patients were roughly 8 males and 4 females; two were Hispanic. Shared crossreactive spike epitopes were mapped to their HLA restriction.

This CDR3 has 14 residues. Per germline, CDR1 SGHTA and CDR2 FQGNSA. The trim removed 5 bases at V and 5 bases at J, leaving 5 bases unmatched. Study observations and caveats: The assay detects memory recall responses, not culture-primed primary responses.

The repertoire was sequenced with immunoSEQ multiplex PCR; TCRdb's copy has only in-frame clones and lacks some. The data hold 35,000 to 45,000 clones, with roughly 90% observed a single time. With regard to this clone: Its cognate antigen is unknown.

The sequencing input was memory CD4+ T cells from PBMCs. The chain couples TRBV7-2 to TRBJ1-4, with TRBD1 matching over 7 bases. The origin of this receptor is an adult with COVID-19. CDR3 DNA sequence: TGTGCCAGCAGCGGGGACAGAGAGAATGAAAAACTGTTTTTT. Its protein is CASSGDRENEKLFF.